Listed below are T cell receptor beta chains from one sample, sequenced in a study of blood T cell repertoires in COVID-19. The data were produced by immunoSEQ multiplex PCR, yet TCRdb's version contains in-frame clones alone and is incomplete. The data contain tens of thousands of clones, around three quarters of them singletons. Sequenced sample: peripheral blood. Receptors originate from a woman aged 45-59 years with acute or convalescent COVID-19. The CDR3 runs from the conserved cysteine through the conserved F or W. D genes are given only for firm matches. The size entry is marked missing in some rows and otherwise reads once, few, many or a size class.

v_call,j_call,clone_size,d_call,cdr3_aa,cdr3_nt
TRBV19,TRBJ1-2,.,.,CASSIDRGGYGYTF,TGTGCCAGTAGTATAGATCGGGGAGGCTATGGCTACACCTTC
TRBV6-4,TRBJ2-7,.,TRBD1,CASLPQGDTYEQYF,TGTGCCAGCCTACCACAGGGGGATACCTACGAGCAGTACTTC
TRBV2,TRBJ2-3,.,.,CAPSTADTQYF,TGTGCCCCGAGCACCGCAGATACGCAGTATTTT
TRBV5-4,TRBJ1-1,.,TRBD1,CASSFRTGQFTEAFF,TGTGCCAGCAGCTTCCGGACAGGGCAATTCACTGAAGCTTTCTTT
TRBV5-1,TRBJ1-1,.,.,CASSTGTVWNTEAFF,TGCGCCAGCAGCACAGGGACGGTGTGGAACACTGAAGCTTTCTTT
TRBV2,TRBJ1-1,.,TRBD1,CARGQPINTEAFF,TGTGCCAGGGGACAGCCAATCAACACTGAAGCTTTCTTT
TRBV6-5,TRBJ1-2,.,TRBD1,CASRGGQAGSYGYTF,TGTGCCAGCAGGGGGGGACAGGCGGGTAGCTATGGCTACACCTTC
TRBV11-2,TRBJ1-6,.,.,CASSLGVRNSPLHF,TGTGCCAGCAGCTTAGGAGTTAGAAATTCACCCCTCCACTTT
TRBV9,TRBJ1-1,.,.,CASSVGTSFEAFF,TGTGCCAGCAGCGTAGGGACATCCTTTGAAGCTTTCTTT
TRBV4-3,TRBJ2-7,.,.,CASSQESQGSYEQYF,TGCGCCAGCAGCCAAGAATCGCAGGGGTCCTACGAGCAGTACTTC
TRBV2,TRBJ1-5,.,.,CASSSPREGQPQHF,TGTGCCAGCAGTTCCCCGCGGGAGGGGCAGCCCCAGCATTTT
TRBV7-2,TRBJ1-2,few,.,CASSSRGGANYGYTF,TGTGCCAGCAGCTCACGGGGGGGCGCGAACTATGGCTACACCTTC
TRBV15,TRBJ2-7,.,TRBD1,CATSSQQGNEQYF,TGTGCCACCAGCTCCCAACAGGGGAACGAGCAGTACTTC
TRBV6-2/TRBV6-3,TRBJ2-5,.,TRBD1,CASSPAGQGVFEETQYF,TGTGCCAGCAGTCCAGCTGGACAGGGCGTGTTCGAAGAGACCCAGTACTTC
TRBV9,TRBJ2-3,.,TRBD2,CASSVGTSGGAADTQYF,TGTGCCAGCAGCGTAGGGACTAGCGGGGGGGCGGCAGATACGCAGTATTTT
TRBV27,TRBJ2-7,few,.,CASSSSDSSYEQYF,TGTGCCAGCAGTTCCTCGGACAGCTCCTACGAGCAGTACTTC
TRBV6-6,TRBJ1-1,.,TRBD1,CASTRQGTEAFF,TGTGCCAGCACTAGACAGGGGACTGAAGCTTTCTTT
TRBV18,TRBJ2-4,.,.,CASSPGGPLAKNIQYF,TGTGCCAGCTCTCCCGGCGGCCCCCTAGCCAAAAACATTCAGTACTTC
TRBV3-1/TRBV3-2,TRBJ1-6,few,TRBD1,CASSLRTGRDNSPLHF,TGTGCCAGCAGTCTCCGGACAGGGCGTGATAATTCACCCCTCCACTTT
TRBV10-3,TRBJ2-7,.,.,CAISVEGGLYEQYF,TGTGCCATCAGTGTCGAGGGGGGGCTGTACGAGCAGTACTTC
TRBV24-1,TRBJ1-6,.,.,CATSDSPGEGSPLHF,TGTGCCACCAGTGATTCCCCGGGGGAGGGTTCACCCCTCCACTTT
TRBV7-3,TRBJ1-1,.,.,CASSLSHMNTEAFF,TGTGCCAGCAGCTTATCACATATGAACACTGAAGCTTTCTTT
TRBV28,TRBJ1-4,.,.,CASTDWVDLFF,TGTGCCAGCACCGACTGGGTAGATTTGTTTTTT
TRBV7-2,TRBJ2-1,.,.,CASSPSLSYNEQFF,TGTGCCAGCAGCCCGTCCCTCTCCTACAATGAGCAGTTCTTC
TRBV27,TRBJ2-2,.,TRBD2,CASRRGRGTGELFF,TGTGCCAGCAGGCGGGGGAGGGGCACCGGGGAGCTGTTTTTT
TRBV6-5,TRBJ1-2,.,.,CASSSDQSFNGYTF,TGTGCCAGCAGTTCAGATCAAAGTTTCAATGGCTACACCTTC
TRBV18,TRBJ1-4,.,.,CASSPKQGGNEKLFF,TGTGCCAGCTCACCGAAACAGGGTGGGAATGAAAAACTGTTTTTT
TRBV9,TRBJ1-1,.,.,CASSVVGGGFGEAFF,TGTGCCAGCAGCGTAGTTGGGGGAGGGTTTGGTGAAGCTTTCTTT
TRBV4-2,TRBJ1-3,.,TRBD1,CASSARMGTGRVGNTIYF,TGTGCCAGCAGCGCCCGGATGGGGACAGGCAGAGTGGGAAACACCATATATTTT
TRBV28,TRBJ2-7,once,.,CASSTPTVPYVNEQYF,TGTGCCAGCAGCACACCTACAGTGCCCTACGTCAACGAGCAGTACTTC
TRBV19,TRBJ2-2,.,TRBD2,CASRTSGGADTGELFF,TGTGCCAGTCGGACTAGCGGGGGGGCCGACACCGGGGAGCTGTTTTTT
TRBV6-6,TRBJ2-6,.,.,CASSNTGTGANVLTF,TGTGCCAGCAGTAATACAGGGACTGGGGCCAACGTCCTGACTTTC
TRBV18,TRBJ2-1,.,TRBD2,CASSPPNGGGYNEQFF,TGTGCCAGCTCACCCCCCAATGGGGGGGGTTACAATGAGCAGTTCTTC
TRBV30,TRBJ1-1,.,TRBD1,CAWSRGTGGRAFF,TGTGCCTGGAGTAGGGGGACAGGGGGCAGAGCTTTCTTT
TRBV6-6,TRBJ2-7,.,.,CASSPGWGEQYF,TGTGCCAGCAGCCCAGGGTGGGGCGAGCAGTACTTC
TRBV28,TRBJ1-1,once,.,CAGSDRNTEAFF,TGTGCCGGTTCCGACAGGAACACTGAAGCTTTCTTT
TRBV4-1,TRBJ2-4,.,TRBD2,CASSQTGTSGGAGDIQYF,TGCGCCAGCAGCCAAACCGGGACTAGCGGGGGGGCCGGAGACATTCAGTACTTC
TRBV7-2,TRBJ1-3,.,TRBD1,CASSFFHPGGAGNTIYF,TGTGCCAGCAGCTTTTTTCATCCAGGGGGCGCTGGAAACACCATATATTTT
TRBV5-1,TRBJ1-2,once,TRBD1,CASSGTATVYGYTF,TGCGCCAGCAGCGGGACAGCGACCGTATATGGCTACACCTTC
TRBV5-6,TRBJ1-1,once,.,CASSLGGRVAFF,TGTGCCAGCAGCTTGGGTGGCAGGGTGGCTTTCTTT
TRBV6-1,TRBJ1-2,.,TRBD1,CASREDPGQGNGYTF,TGTGCCAGCAGGGAAGATCCGGGACAGGGGAACGGCTACACCTTC
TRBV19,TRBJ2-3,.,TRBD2,CASSSRRLAGATDTQYF,TGTGCCAGTAGTAGTCGGAGACTAGCGGGGGCCACAGATACGCAGTATTTT
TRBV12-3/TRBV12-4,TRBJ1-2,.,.,CASSLAIDSGYTF,TGTGCCAGCAGTTTAGCGATAGACAGCGGCTACACCTTC
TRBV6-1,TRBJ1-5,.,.,CASSDRSNSNQPQHF,TGTGCCAGCAGTGACCGGAGTAACAGCAATCAGCCCCAGCATTTT
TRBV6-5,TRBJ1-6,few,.,CASSFQGNSPLHF,TGTGCCAGCAGTTTTCAGGGTAATTCACCCCTCCACTTT
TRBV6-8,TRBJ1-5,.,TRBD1,CASSGRQGVGQPQHF,TGTGCCAGCTCGGGTCGGCAGGGGGTCGGTCAGCCCCAGCATTTT
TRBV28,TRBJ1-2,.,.,CASRTGWYGYTF,TGTGCCAGCAGAACAGGGTGGTATGGCTACACCTTC